Presented here are 30 T cell receptor beta chains from one specimen sequenced in a study of identical twins. TCRdb passed the 5' RACE reads through MiXCR, listing each CDR3 protein once. The sample holds about 240,000 distinct CDR3 sequences, about 10% seen once. The sample taken for sequencing was memory T cells sorted from blood. The receptors were sampled from a man aged 45-60 years in good health.

This clonotype occurred many times. The chain combines TRBV4-3 with TRBJ2-1; 16 bases map to TRBD2. This CDR3 is 19 amino acids long. The germline V gene has CDR1 LGHNA and CDR2 YSLEER. Germline trimming cut 0 bases from V and 3 bases from J; bases unmatched to any gene: 5. Here the CDR3 reads CASSQEPGTSGGVYNEQFF. The CDR3 region has the DNA TGCGCCAGCAGCCAAGAACCTGGGACTAGCGGGGGGGTCTACAATGAGCAGTTCTTC.

This clonotype was seen many times. The chain carries TRBV28 and TRBJ2-2, with 8 nucleotides matching TRBD1. Germline V CDR1 and CDR2: MDHEN, SYDVKM. V shed 6 bases and J 3 bases; nucleotides not matched to a gene: 6. This CDR3 has 15 amino acids. Here the CDR3 DNA reads TGTGCCAGCAGCCGACAGGGGTTGGACACCGGGGAGCTGTTTTTT. Translated, it gives CASSRQGLDTGELFF.

This clonotype was observed a few times. The V and J genes are TRBV7-2 and TRBJ1-6, with D perhaps TRBD1 (5 bases). Germline V gene sequence: CDR1 SGHTA, CDR2 FQGNSA. The CDR3 spans 15 residues. Trimming removed 1 base from V and 6 bases from J, with 10 bases in between. DNA of the CDR3: TGTGCCAGCAGCTTAGTCGCAGGGCCTAATTCACCCCTCCACTTT. Translation gives CASSLVAGPNSPLHF.

Many counts were recorded for this clonotype. The rearrangement links TRBV24-1 to TRBJ2-2; D is ambiguous. V was pared by 4 bases and J by 4 bases, with 9 bases between. This CDR3 has 14 amino acids. Germline-derived CDR1 and CDR2 are KGHDR and SFDVKD. The DNA of the CDR3 is TGTGCCACCAGTGAGCGGACGGCCACCGGGGAGCTGTTTTTT. Translated, it gives CATSERTATGELFF.

V gene TRBV4-1 combines with J gene TRBJ2-1; maybe TRBD1 (6 bases). Germline values: CDR1 MGHRA, CDR2 YSYEKL. Trimming took off 2 bases at V and 7 bases at J, with 12 bases between the two ends. This CDR3 is built from 14 residues. In DNA, the CDR3 is TGCGCCAGCAGCCAAACCGGACAGCCTAATGAGCAGTTCTTC. Amino acid sequence: CASSQTGQPNEQFF.

This clonotype was recorded a few times. V is TRBV10-3 and J is TRBJ2-7, with D possibly TRBD2 on 6 matching bases. The CDR3 has 16 residues. In germline, CDR1 is ENHRY, CDR2 SYGVKD. Trimming took off 2 bases at V and 5 bases at J, with 19 bases between the two ends. CDR3 nucleotides: TGTGCCATCAGTGAGCCCTCGGGAGCATCCAACCACGAGCAGTACTTC. It codes for CAISEPSGASNHEQYF.

This clonotype occurred many times. The gene calls are TRBV12-3 or TRBV12-4 and TRBJ1-1; maybe TRBD1 (5 bases). Deletions cut 3 bases from V and 0 bases from J, with 8 bases between. The CDR3 runs to 14 residues. CDR3 sequence (DNA): TGTGCCAGCAGTTTCGGGGCCCTGAACACTGAAGCTTTCTTT. Translation: CASSFGALNTEAFF.

This clonotype was counted at least ten times. The DNA of the CDR3 is TGTGCCAGCAGCTTAGCACGGACCTACACCGGGGAGCTGTTTTTT. Amino acid sequence: CASSLARTYTGELFF. The rearrangement links TRBV7-2 to TRBJ2-2; D unresolved. The ends were cut back, 0 bases at V and 3 bases at J, with 8 bases in the middle. The germline V gene has CDR1 SGHTA and CDR2 FQGNSA. The CDR3 has 15 residues.

This clonotype showed up many times. J is TRBJ1-2 and V is TRBV12-3 or TRBV12-4; D uncertain. The CDR3 is 14 residues long. V lost 2 bases, J lost 0 bases, and 7 bases lay in between. CDR3 protein: CASSLIQSNYGYTF. The CDR3 bases are TGTGCCAGCAGTTTAATTCAGTCTAACTATGGCTACACCTTC.

The table lists this clonotype with many counts. The chain couples TRBV19 to TRBJ1-5; D call uncertain. The germline V and J ends were trimmed by 7 bases and 3 bases, with 19 bases remaining between them. CDR1 LNHDA and CDR2 SQIVND come from the germline V gene (reference sequence). The CDR3 totals 16 residues. The CDR3 reads CASTPLGPRHNQPQHF. In DNA, the CDR3 is TGTGCCAGTACCCCCCTTGGACCGCGCCACAATCAGCCCCAGCATTTT.

This clonotype was observed at least ten times. The chain employs TRBV12-5 and TRBJ1-1; 8 bases align to TRBD1. Germline CDR1 LGHNT, CDR2 FRNRAP. The CDR3 covers 13 residues. CDR3 nucleotides: TGTGCCAGTAGGGGGACAGGGAACACTGAAGCTTTCTTT. Amino acids: CASRGTGNTEAFF. The full variable domain, in which reference TRBV12-5 and TRBJ1-1 provide the parts outside the CDR3, is DARVTQTPRHKVTEMGQEVTMRCQPILGHNTVFWYRQTMMQGLELLAYFRNRAPLDDSGMPKDRFSAEMPDATLATLKIQPSEPRDSAVYFCASRGTGNTEAFFGQGTRLTVV.

This clonotype was counted many times. The genes are TRBV5-5 and TRBJ2-2, with 8 positions matching TRBD2. CDR1 SGHKS and CDR2 YYEKEE come from the germline V gene (reference sequence). V gave up 3 bases and J gave up 3 bases; unmatched junction bases: 13. The CDR3 has 18 residues. This CDR3 is CASSSHPGGARDTGELFF. In DNA form, the CDR3 reads TGTGCCAGCAGCTCACATCCGGGGGGGGCGCGGGACACCGGGGAGCTGTTTTTT.

This clonotype was counted between two and nine times. This chain connects TRBV15 to TRBJ1-2, with 7 bases fitting TRBD1. Trimming removed 5 bases from V and 4 bases from J; junction bases left unmatched: 10. Germline CDR1 LNHNV, CDR2 YYDKDF (reference sequence). The CDR3 runs 15 residues. Written as DNA, the CDR3 is TGTGCCACCAGCCCACGCGGGGACAGCTTCTATGGCTACACCTTC. Amino acid sequence: CATSPRGDSFYGYTF.

This clonotype came up many times. V and J are TRBV6-1 and TRBJ2-7; a weak D match, TRBD1 (5 bases). The CDR3 totals 15 residues. The germline V and J ends were trimmed by 8 bases and 4 bases, with 21 bases remaining between them. Germline loops: CDR1 MNHNS, CDR2 SASEGT. This CDR3 reads CASVPYSGADYEQYF. DNA for the CDR3: TGTGCCAGCGTCCCCTATTCTGGGGCGGATTACGAGCAGTACTTC.

This clonotype was recorded many times. The gene calls are TRBV12-3 or TRBV12-4 and TRBJ2-1, with D possibly called TRBD1 or TRBD2 (5 bases each). V lost 5 bases to trimming and J lost 3 bases, with 14 bases between them. The CDR3 is 15 amino acids. CDR3 coding DNA: TGTGCCAGCAGTCCTGGGACCGCCTACTACAATGAGCAGTTCTTC. It is translated as CASSPGTAYYNEQFF.

The chain has TRBV20-1 and TRBJ1-1; no firm D call. The CDR3 consists of 8 residues. CDR1 and CDR2 from the germline V gene are DFQATT and SNEGSKA (reference sequence). The CDR3 DNA sequence: TGCATTACTAATTGGGCTTTCTTT. It encodes CITNWAFF.

This clonotype was counted between two and nine times. The gene calls are TRBV20-1 and TRBJ2-1, with 9 bases identical to TRBD2. The CDR3 extends over 15 amino acids. J was trimmed by 3 bases and V by 3 bases; bases with no gene match: 6. Germline loops: CDR1 DFQATT, CDR2 SNEGSKA (reference sequence). The CDR3: CSARPTSGFYNEQFF. CDR3 DNA sequence: TGCAGTGCTAGGCCGACTAGCGGATTCTACAATGAGCAGTTCTTC.

In its sample, this clonotype was seen a few times. The CDR3 nucleotides read TGCAGTGCTATCCCGGGTGATACGCAGTATTTT. Amino acids: CSAIPGDTQYF. The gene calls are TRBV20-1 and TRBJ2-3; D remains ambiguous. The CDR3 extends over 11 amino acids. Germline V gene data show CDR1 as DFQATT and CDR2 as SNEGSKA (reference sequence). V was clipped by 4 bases and J by 6 bases, with 8 bases between them.

This clonotype was observed at least ten times. The rearrangement links TRBV20-1 to TRBJ2-7, with D perhaps TRBD2 (6 bases). The CDR3 is made up of 14 amino acids. Germline CDR1 reads DFQATT; CDR2 reads SNEGSKA (reference sequence). V gave up 0 bases and J gave up 3 bases, with 12 bases separating them. This CDR3 reads CSARESGFLYEQYF. The DNA for the CDR3 is TGCAGTGCTAGAGAAAGCGGGTTCCTCTACGAGCAGTACTTC.

This clonotype was counted only a few times. The V call is TRBV29-1, the J call TRBJ2-7, with 8 bases that match TRBD2. The V and J ends lost 4 bases and 2 bases, in that order; junction bases with no gene match: 10. Germline V lookup: CDR1 SQVTM, CDR2 ANQGSEA. This CDR3 comprises 15 residues. DNA for the CDR3: TGCAGCGTTGCCGGGGCTAGCGGGCCGACCTACGAGCAGTACTTC. The encoded protein is CSVAGASGPTYEQYF.

V and J are TRBV11-3 and TRBJ2-3, with 9 bases identical to TRBD2. The V gene end was trimmed by 5 bases and the J gene end by 0 bases; junction bases not matched to a gene: 9. This CDR3 is 17 amino acids long. The germline V gene encodes CDR1 SGHNT and CDR2 YENEEA. The CDR3 reads CASSRRTSAQSTDTQYF. In DNA form, the CDR3 reads TGTGCCAGCAGCCGCAGGACTAGCGCGCAGAGCACAGATACGCAGTATTTT.

This clonotype was recorded at least ten times. The J gene is TRBJ1-5, the V gene TRBV24-1; a weak D match, TRBD1 (6 bases). CDR3 length: 14 residues. With 5 bases removed from V and 1 base from J, the gap between germline ends came to 8 bases. In germline, CDR1 is KGHDR, CDR2 SFDVKD. CDR3 DNA: TGTGCCACCAGTGTGGGGGCGAGCAATCAGCCCCAGCATTTT. Protein sequence: CATSVGASNQPQHF.

The J gene is TRBJ1-5, the V gene TRBV14, with D unclear. The CDR3 covers 13 residues. Trimming removed 3 bases from V and 6 bases from J, with 9 bases in between. The germline V gene encodes CDR1 SGHDN and CDR2 FVKESK. In DNA form, the CDR3 reads TGTGCCAGCAGCCAGGGTTCAAGTCAGCCCCAGCATTTT. Its protein product is CASSQGSSQPQHF.

This clonotype occurred many times. The chain combines TRBV30 with TRBJ2-1, with 9 bases matching TRBD2. Germline V gives CDR1 GTSNPN, CDR2 SVGIG (reference sequence). J was trimmed by 7 bases and V by 8 bases; bases with no gene match: 12. This CDR3 spans 14 amino acids. The CDR3 loop is CARSKGGGGNEQFF. In DNA form, the CDR3 reads TGTGCCCGATCCAAGGGCGGGGGGGGAAATGAGCAGTTCTTC.

This clonotype was picked up many times. The J gene is TRBJ1-1, the V gene TRBV7-9, with D unclear. V gave up 3 bases and J gave up 4 bases, with 9 bases separating them. The length of the CDR3 is 13 residues. Germline CDR1 and CDR2: SEHNR and FQNEAQ (reference sequence). CDR3 nucleotides: TGTGCCAGCAGCTTGGATAAAGGCACTGAAGCTTTCTTT. Translation gives CASSLDKGTEAFF.

This clonotype was counted ten times or more. The rearrangement uses TRBV28 and TRBJ1-5; TRBD1 matches 8 bases. V lost 7 bases and J lost 7; bases outside the gene matches: 12. Germline V lookup: CDR1 MDHEN, CDR2 SYDVKM. This CDR3 has 15 residues. CDR3 loop: CASTPGSGGRQPQHF. The CDR3 nucleotides read TGTGCCAGCACCCCTGGGTCAGGGGGCCGGCAGCCCCAGCATTTT.

This clonotype was seen only a few times. V and J are TRBV5-5 and TRBJ1-4; 7 bases fit TRBD1. Per the germline V gene, CDR1 is SGHKS and CDR2 is YYEKEE (reference sequence). Trimming removed 5 bases from V and 11 bases from J; junction bases left unmatched: 6. The length of the CDR3 is 12 residues. CDR3 nucleotides: TGTGCCAGCAGTCGGGACAGCCCGAAACTGTTTTTT. Protein: CASSRDSPKLFF.

This clonotype was seen many times. This chain uses TRBV5-1 with TRBJ2-7; 9 bases map to TRBD1. CDR3 length: 14 residues. In germline, CDR1 is SGHRS, CDR2 YFSETQ. With V trimmed by 4 bases and J by 5 bases, 7 bases remained unmatched. In nucleotides, the CDR3 is TGCGCCAGCAGCGGTGGACAGGGGACCCACGAGCAGTACTTC. Its translation is CASSGGQGTHEQYF. Using reference TRBV5-1 and TRBJ2-7 for the parts outside the CDR3, the full variable domain is KAGVTQTPRYLIKTRGQQVTLSCSPISGHRSVSWYQQTPGQGLQFLFEYFSETQRNKGNFPGRFSGRQFSNSRSEMNVSTLELGDSALYLCASSGGQGTHEQYFGPGTRLTVT.

Turning to this clonotype: It may be a read error: a sequence one base away is much more abundant. The chain links TRBV20-1 to TRBJ2-7, with 10 bases matching TRBD1. The CDR3 totals 13 residues. CDR1 is DFQATT, CDR2 SNEGSKA, per germline (reference sequence). The CDR3 DNA follows: TGCATTGCTGGGGACAGGGGTAATTGGGAGCAGTACTTC. Translating it yields CIAGDRGNWEQYF.

A single count supports this clonotype. The genes are TRBV7-9 and TRBJ1-1; D not resolved. V was shortened by 6 bases and J by 1 base, with 9 bases between the two germline ends. Germline CDR1 SEHNR, CDR2 FQNEAQ (reference sequence). CDR3 size: 13 residues. The CDR3, as DNA: TGTGCCAGCAGAACGACATCGAACACTGAAGCTTTCTTT. Translation gives CASRTTSNTEAFF.